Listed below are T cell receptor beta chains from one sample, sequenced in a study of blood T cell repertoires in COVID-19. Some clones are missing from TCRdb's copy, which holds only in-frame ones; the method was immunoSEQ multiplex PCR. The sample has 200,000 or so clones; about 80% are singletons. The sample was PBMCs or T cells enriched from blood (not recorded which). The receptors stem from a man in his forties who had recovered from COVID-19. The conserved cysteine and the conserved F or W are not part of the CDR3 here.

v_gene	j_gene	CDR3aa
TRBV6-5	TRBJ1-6	ASSYSPMNSNSPLH
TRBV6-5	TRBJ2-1	ASRAGGGNEQF
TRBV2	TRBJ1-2	ASREWERDYGYT
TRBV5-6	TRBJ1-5	ASSLATRGSQPQH
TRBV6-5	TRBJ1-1	ASSLQGYMNTEAF
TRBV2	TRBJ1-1	ASSQRQLLNTEAF
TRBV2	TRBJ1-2	ASSDSGEANYGYT
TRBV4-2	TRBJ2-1	ASSQDGSRSDEQF
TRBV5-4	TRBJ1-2	ASSDRVGYT
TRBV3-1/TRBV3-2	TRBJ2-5	ASSQRGPSQETQY
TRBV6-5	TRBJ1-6	ASKTGLNSPLH
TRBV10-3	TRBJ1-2	AIALGPRDRGPNGYT
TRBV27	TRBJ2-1	ASRNRQGADGEQF
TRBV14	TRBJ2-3	ASSPAGGFSTDTQY
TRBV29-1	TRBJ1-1	SVVRDSDTEAF
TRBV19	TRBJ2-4	ASSIRREKNIQY
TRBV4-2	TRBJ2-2	ASSQGGQGAYTGELF
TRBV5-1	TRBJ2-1	ASRPQTSGGAREQF
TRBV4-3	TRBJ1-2	ASSRGTGGGYT
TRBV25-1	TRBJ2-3	ASSVVGQGAADTQY
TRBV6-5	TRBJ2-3	ASSFRRGGRTDTQY
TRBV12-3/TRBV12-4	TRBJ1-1	ASGLQMSTEAF
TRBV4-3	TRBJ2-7	ASSREQGEQYEQY
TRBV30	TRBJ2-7	ASRDRGLYEQY
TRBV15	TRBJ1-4	ATSRENRGLNEKLF
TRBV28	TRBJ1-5	ASSLISYQPQH
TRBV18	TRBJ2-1	ASSTTGLLFWNEQF
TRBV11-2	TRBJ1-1	ASSPYLGTGTEAF
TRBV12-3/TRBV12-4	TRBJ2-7	ASSQNSYEQY
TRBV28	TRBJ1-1	ASSGAAGSFMNTEAF
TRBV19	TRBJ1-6	ASSTPTGHPRALH